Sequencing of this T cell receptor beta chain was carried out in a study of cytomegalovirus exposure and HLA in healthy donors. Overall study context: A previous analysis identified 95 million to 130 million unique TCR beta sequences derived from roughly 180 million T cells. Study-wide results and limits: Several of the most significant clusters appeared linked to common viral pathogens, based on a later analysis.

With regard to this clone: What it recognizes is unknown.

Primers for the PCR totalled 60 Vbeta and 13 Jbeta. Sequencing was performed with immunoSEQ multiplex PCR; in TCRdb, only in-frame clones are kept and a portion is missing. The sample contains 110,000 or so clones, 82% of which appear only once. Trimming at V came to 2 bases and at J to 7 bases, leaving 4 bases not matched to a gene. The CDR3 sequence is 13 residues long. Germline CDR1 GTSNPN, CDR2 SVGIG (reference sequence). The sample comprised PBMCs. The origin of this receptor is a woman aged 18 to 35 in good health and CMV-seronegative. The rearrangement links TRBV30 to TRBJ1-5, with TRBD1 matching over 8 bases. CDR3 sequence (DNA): TGTGCCTGGAGTCCAGGGGGCATCCAGCCCCAGCATTTT. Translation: CAWSPGGIQPQHF.